The 17 T cell receptor beta chains presented below share a single source sample, sequenced in a study of tumor-infiltrating lymphocytes in glioblastoma multiforme. TCRB libraries came from RNA via three nested multiplex PCR rounds. MiXCR was run by TCRdb on the multiplex PCR reads, yielding one entry per CDR3 protein. The repertoire holds about 10,000 distinct CDR3 sequences, with around 64% as singletons. The sample was brain tumor tissue. These receptor sequences come from a male donor with glioblastoma.

J is TRBJ2-5 and V is TRBV7-2, with TRBD1 as a possible D gene (6 bases). This CDR3 contains 14 residues. Germline V gene sequence: CDR1 SGHTA, CDR2 FQGNSA. Trimming took off 4 bases at V and 7 bases at J, with 16 bases between the two ends. CDR3 sequence: CASSSTQLGGTQYF. CDR3 nucleotides: TGTGCCAGCAGCTCTACACAATTAGGGGGGACCCAGTACTTC. The variable domain in full, completed from reference TRBV7-2 and TRBJ2-5, reads GAGVSQSPSNKVTEKGKDVELRCDPISGHTALYWYRQSLGQGLEFLIYFQGNSAPDKSGLPSDRFSAERTGGSVSTLTIQRTQQEDSAVYLCASSSTQLGGTQYFGPGTRLLVL.

The chain links TRBV28 to TRBJ2-7; D may be TRBD2 (6 bases). The V gene lost 7 bases and the J gene lost 3 bases, with 16 bases spanning the gap. The CDR3 totals 14 residues. Germline CDR1 reads MDHEN; CDR2 reads SYDVKM. CDR3 loop: CASNGVAEFYEQYF. As DNA, the CDR3 is TGTGCCAGCAATGGGGTAGCGGAATTCTACGAGCAGTACTTC.

The chain uses TRBV11-2 and TRBJ2-7; TRBD2 matches at 10 bases. Losses at the gene ends were 2 bases for V and 5 bases for J; bases not matched to a gene: 3. The CDR3 covers 14 residues. Germline V gives CDR1 SGHAT, CDR2 FQNNGV. CDR3 in DNA: TGTGCCAGCAGCTTACTAGCGGGAGAAGACGAGCAGTACTTC. It specifies CASSLLAGEDEQYF.

On this clonotype: As the CDR3 is not closed by the conserved phenylalanine or tryptophan, this likely results from a read error. The V and J genes are TRBV29-1 and TRBJ2-3; 15 nucleotides line up with TRBD2. This CDR3 comprises 15 residues. The ends lost 5 bases at V and 7 bases at J; junction bases unmatched: 7. Per the germline V gene, CDR1 is SQVTM and CDR2 is ANQGSEA. In nucleotides, the CDR3 is TGCAGCGTTACCATCGGGACTAGCGGGAGGAATACGCAGTATTTG. Amino acid sequence: CSVTIGTSGRNTQYL.

Remarks on this clonotype: This likely comes from a read error, as the CDR3 has no conserved phenylalanine or tryptophan at its end. The DNA is omitted, as the CDR3 cannot be located on it reliably, and the CDR3 follows TCRdb's listing. The chain uses TRBV11-1 and TRBJ1-1; TRBD1 reflects the table's D call only, with no check against the DNA. Germline lookup yields CDR1 SGHAT and CDR2 FQDESV (reference sequence). The CDR3 is 14 amino acids long, termini counted. CDR3 region: CASSLEEWDSEALS.

The J gene is TRBJ2-5, the V gene TRBV6-5; 11 positions match TRBD1. CDR1 and CDR2 (germline): MNHEY, SVGAGI. This CDR3 contains 15 residues. The CDR3 here is CVSSLDGTGGETQYF. For the CDR3, the DNA is TGTGTCAGTAGTCTAGACGGGACAGGGGGAGAGACCCAGTACTTC.

With regard to this clonotype: The junction departs from the called germline gene at one end, perhaps through a read error. The CDR3 region is CASSQAVSETGGLFF. The DNA of the CDR3 is TGCGCCAGCAGCCAAGCGGTGTCAGAGACCGGGGGGCTGTTTTTT. V usage is TRBV4-1 and J usage is TRBJ2-2; maybe TRBD2 (6 bases). Germline V lookup: CDR1 MGHRA, CDR2 YSYEKL. The CDR3 is made up of 15 amino acids.

Comments on this clonotype: The germline gene is not matched at one end of the junction; a read error may be the cause. The gene calls are TRBV11-3 and TRBJ2-2; a weak D match, TRBD2 (6 bases). This CDR3 region has 13 residues. Germline CDR1 is SGHNT and CDR2 is YENEEA. CDR3 protein: CARSRGDTGGLFF. The DNA for the CDR3 is TGTGCCAGGTCCCGGGGTGACACCGGGGGGCTGTTTTTT.

The V call is TRBV11-2, the J call TRBJ2-2; the match to TRBD1 covers 7 bases. CDR3 length equals 15 residues. CDR1 SGHAT and CDR2 FQNNGV come from the germline V gene. The junction had 5 bases not matched to a gene; V was cut back by 3 bases and J by 4 bases. The CDR3 is CASSFPGQTTGELFF. CDR3 bases: TGTGCCAGCAGCTTCCCGGGACAGACCACCGGGGAGCTGTTTTTT.

Points on this clonotype: A junction boundary mismatches the germline segment, possibly from a read error. The chain links TRBV20-1 to TRBJ2-4; maybe TRBD1 (5 bases). This CDR3 spans 19 amino acids. Germline CDR1 is DFQATT and CDR2 is SNEGSKA (reference sequence). This CDR3 is CSARDPDKGIRKAENIQYF. The CDR3 DNA follows: TGCAGTGCTAGAGACCCGGACAAGGGGATTCGGAAAGCCGAAAACATCCAGTACTTC.

This clonotype has a handful of counts. The V and J genes are TRBV7-2 and TRBJ1-2, with TRBD1 as a possible D gene (6 bases). This CDR3 is 17 amino acids long. Germline lookup yields CDR1 SGHTA and CDR2 FQGNSA. The V and J ends lost 1 base and 2 bases respectively, with 17 bases between them. The CDR3 protein is CASSLDGRGHSNYGYTF. For the CDR3, the DNA is TGTGCCAGCAGCTTAGACGGTCGGGGACATTCAAACTATGGCTACACCTTC.

Concerning this clonotype itself: An end of the junction does not agree with germline; a read error may underlie this. The chain carries TRBV12-3 or TRBV12-4 and TRBJ1-1; D call uncertain. The CDR3 has 13 residues. Here the CDR3 reads CVSNLGPNTEAFF. CDR3 in DNA: TGTGTCAGCAATCTCGGGCCGAACACTGAAGCTTTCTTT.

For this clonotype: Without the conserved terminal phenylalanine or tryptophan, this CDR3 likely stems from a read error. CDR3 bases: TGCAGCGCTGCCAGGGACAGAGAATCACCTCTCCACCTT. Translated, it gives CSAARDRESPLHL. The chain joins TRBV29-1 to TRBJ1-6; 7 positions match TRBD1. The CDR3 spans 13 residues. Germline CDR1 is SQVTM and CDR2 is ANQGSEA.

Concerning this clonotype itself: The junction shows a germline mismatch at one end, possibly a read error. The chain carries TRBV29-1 and TRBJ2-5, with D tentatively TRBD1 (6 bases). Germline CDR1 is SQVTM and CDR2 is ANQGSEA. The CDR3 is 15 residues long. The CDR3 here is CSVEEDSRHQETQYF. The CDR3 nucleotides are TGCAGCGTCGAAGAGGACAGCCGCCACCAAGAGACCCAGTACTTC.

This clonotype was picked up many times. This CDR3 is CASSLGRQINQPQHF. The CDR3 DNA sequence: TGTGCCAGCAGCTTGGGGAGACAAATCAATCAGCCCCAGCATTTT. The chain couples TRBV7-2 to TRBJ1-5; D is undetermined. CDR1 SGHTA and CDR2 FQGNSA come from the germline V gene. The CDR3 is 15 residues long. Trimming pared 3 bases from V and 3 bases from J, leaving 12 bases between. The full variable domain, its missing parts supplied by reference TRBV7-2 and TRBJ1-5, is GAGVSQSPSNKVTEKGKDVELRCDPISGHTALYWYRQSLGQGLEFLIYFQGNSAPDKSGLPSDRFSAERTGGSVSTLTIQRTQQEDSAVYLCASSLGRQINQPQHFGDGTRLSIL.

The rearrangement links TRBV28 to TRBJ2-1; weak D call: TRBD2 (5 bases). Trimming stripped 2 bases from V and 9 bases from J, with 5 bases between. The length of the CDR3 is 11 residues. The germline V gene encodes CDR1 MDHEN and CDR2 SYDVKM. CDR3 bases: TGTGCCAGCAGTTTAGGGAGTGAGCAGTTCTTC. Its translation is CASSLGSEQFF.

By frequency in the sample, this clonotype is medium-sized (0.01 to 0.1%). In nucleotides, the CDR3 is TGCGCCAGCAGCCAAGACAGAACCTACGAGCAGTACTTC. Amino acid sequence: CASSQDRTYEQYF. The chain employs TRBV4-1 and TRBJ2-7, with D unclear. From germline, CDR1 is MGHRA and CDR2 YSYEKL. V was clipped by 0 bases and J by 2 bases, with 5 bases between them. CDR3 size: 13 residues.